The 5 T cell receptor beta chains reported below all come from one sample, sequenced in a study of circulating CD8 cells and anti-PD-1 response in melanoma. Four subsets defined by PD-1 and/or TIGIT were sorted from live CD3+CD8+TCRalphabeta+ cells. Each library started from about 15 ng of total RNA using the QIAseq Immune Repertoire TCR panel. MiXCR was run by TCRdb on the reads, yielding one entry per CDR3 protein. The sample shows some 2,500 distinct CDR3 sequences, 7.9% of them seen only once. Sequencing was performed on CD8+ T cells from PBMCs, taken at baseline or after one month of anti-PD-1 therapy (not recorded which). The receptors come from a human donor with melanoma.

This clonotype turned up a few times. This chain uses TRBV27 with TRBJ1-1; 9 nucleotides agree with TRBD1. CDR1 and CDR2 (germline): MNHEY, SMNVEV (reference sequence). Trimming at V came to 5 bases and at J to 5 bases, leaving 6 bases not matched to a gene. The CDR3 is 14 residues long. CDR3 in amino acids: CASSLTGGWTEAFF. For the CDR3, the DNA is TGTGCCAGCAGTCTGACAGGGGGATGGACTGAAGCTTTCTTT.

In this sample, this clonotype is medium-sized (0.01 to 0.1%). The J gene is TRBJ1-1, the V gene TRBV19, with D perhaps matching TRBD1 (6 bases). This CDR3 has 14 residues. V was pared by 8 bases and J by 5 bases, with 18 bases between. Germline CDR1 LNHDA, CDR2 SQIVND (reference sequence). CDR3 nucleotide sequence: TGTGCCAGTGAAATGGGACAAGTGGGAACTGAAGCTTTCTTT. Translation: CASEMGQVGTEAFF.

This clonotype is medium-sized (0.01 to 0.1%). The CDR3 loop is CASSQAGENNEQFF. Written as DNA, the CDR3 is TGTGCCAGCAGCCAAGCAGGGGAGAACAATGAGCAGTTCTTC. The chain employs TRBV3-1 and TRBJ2-1, with D perhaps matching TRBD1 (6 bases). The CDR3 length is 14 residues. Germline CDR1 and CDR2: LGHDT and YNNKEL (reference sequence). Between the trimmed V and J ends, which lost 1 base and 5 bases, there was a span of 9 bases.

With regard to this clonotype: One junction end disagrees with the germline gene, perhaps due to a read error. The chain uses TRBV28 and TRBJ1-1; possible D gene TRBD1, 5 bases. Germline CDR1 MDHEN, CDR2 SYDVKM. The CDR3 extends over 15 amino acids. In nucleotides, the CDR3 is TGCGCCAGCAGTGATGCCGGGACGGCCTACACTGAAGCTTCCTTT. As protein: CASSDAGTAYTEASF. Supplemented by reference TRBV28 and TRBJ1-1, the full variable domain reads DVKVTQSSRYLVKRTGEKVFLECVQDMDHENMFWYRQDPGLGLRLIYFSYDVKMKEKGDIPEGYSVSREKKERFSLILESASTNQTSMYLCASSDAGTAYTEASFGQGTRLTVV.

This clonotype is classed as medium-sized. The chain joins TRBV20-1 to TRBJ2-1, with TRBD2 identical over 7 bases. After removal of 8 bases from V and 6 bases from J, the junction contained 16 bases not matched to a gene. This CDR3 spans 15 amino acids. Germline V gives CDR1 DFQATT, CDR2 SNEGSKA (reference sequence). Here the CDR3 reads CSPTAGTIQRNEQFF. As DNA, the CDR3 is TGCAGTCCCACGGCGGGGACTATCCAGCGCAATGAGCAGTTCTTC.